This T cell receptor (beta chain) was sequenced in a study of OX40 agonist ivuxolimab in advanced cancers. Whole-study context: The patients received ivuxolimab by intravenous route every 2 weeks at 0.01 to 10 mg/kg. Antecedent anti-PD-1, anti-PD-L1 or anti-CTLA-4 therapy was permissible, with about 39% having received some. General study points: The CD4+ and CD8+ T cells in the blood had expanded clonally by week 6 at 0.1 to 3.0 mg/kg.

Generated by immunoSEQ multiplex PCR, the TCRdb table keeps only in-frame clones and is missing some. This table holds about 96,000 clones, approximately 80% found once. Concerning this clone: The antigen is unknown.

V lost 5 bases and J lost 0, with 8 bases in between. The length of the CDR3 is 14 residues. In germline, CDR1 is MNHNS, CDR2 SASEGT. This receptor was identified in an adult with an advanced solid tumor such as melanoma, head and neck, liver or kidney cancer. Sequenced material: CD4+ or CD8+ T cells sorted from blood, taken in a trial of the OX40 agonist ivuxolimab. The chain combines TRBV6-1 with TRBJ1-3; D unclear. CDR3 nucleotides: TGTGCCAGCAGTCCGCCCTACTCTGGAAACACCATATATTTT. This encodes CASSPPYSGNTIYF.